These 25 T cell receptor beta chains were all obtained from the same sample, sequenced in a study of T cell repertoires in cytomegalovirus infection. TCRdb re-called the reads through MiXCR, storing one row per CDR3 protein. The sample includes about 210,000 distinct CDR3 sequences, 6% to 8% of them seen just once. The sequencing input was PBMCs. The receptors here all came from a human donor in good health (CMV status not recorded). Some clones in this sample may be carry-over from other donors' samples.

This clonotype has at least ten counts. The chain couples TRBV27 to TRBJ1-2, with TRBD1 identical over 7 bases. V lost 0 bases and J lost 3; bases outside the gene matches: 16. Germline CDR1 MNHEY, CDR2 SMNVEV (reference sequence). The CDR3 spans 19 residues. The CDR3 nucleotides are TGTGCCAGCAGTTTATCGGGGGTTCGTGAGACAGGGTACTACTATGGCTACACCTTC. Its translation: CASSLSGVRETGYYYGYTF.

This clonotype was counted at least ten times. The V call is TRBV7-2, the J call TRBJ1-2, with D hard to call. Trimming stripped 4 bases from V and 4 bases from J, with 10 bases between. Germline V gene lookup returns CDR1 SGHTA and CDR2 FQGNSA. The CDR3 length is 13 residues. The CDR3 loop reads CASSSRDLYGYTF. The DNA of the CDR3 is TGTGCCAGCAGCTCGAGGGATCTCTATGGCTACACCTTC.

This clonotype was seen ten or more times. The chain joins TRBV27 to TRBJ1-1; D unclear. Germline CDR1 reads MNHEY; CDR2 reads SMNVEV (reference sequence). CDR3 length: 13 amino acids. With 2 bases removed from V and 5 bases from J, the gap between germline ends came to 9 bases. This chain's CDR3 is CASSLPGWTEAFF. The CDR3 DNA is TGTGCCAGCAGTTTACCCGGGTGGACTGAAGCTTTCTTT.

This clonotype showed up many times. This chain joins TRBV12-3 or TRBV12-4 and TRBJ1-4; possible D gene TRBD1, 5 bases. V was pared by 7 bases and J by 6 bases, with 21 bases between. The CDR3 has 16 amino acids. The CDR3 DNA reads as TGTGCCAGCAAACCTCAAGCGGGGGAAAGATATGAAAAACTGTTTTTT. It yields the protein CASKPQAGERYEKLFF.

The V gene is TRBV10-3, the J gene TRBJ1-2; 8 nucleotides line up with TRBD1. The CDR3 covers 15 residues. Germline V gene sequence: CDR1 ENHRY, CDR2 SYGVKD. J lost 2 bases, V lost 6 bases, and 8 bases had no gene match. The CDR3 reads CAIRDREGTNYGYTF. The CDR3 DNA reads TGTGCCATCAGGGACAGGGAGGGTACCAACTATGGCTACACCTTC.

The chain recombines TRBV29-1 with TRBJ1-2; no reliable D call. The CDR3 totals 11 residues. Per germline, CDR1 SQVTM and CDR2 ANQGSEA. Trimming took 2 bases from V and 2 from J, leaving 3 bases between them. The CDR3 DNA reads as TGCAGCGTTGAACAGAACTATGGCTACACCTTC. It codes for CSVEQNYGYTF.

This clonotype was seen at least ten times. This sequence joins TRBV11-2 and TRBJ1-6; D is possibly TRBD1 (6 bases). The CDR3 runs 14 residues. Trimming pared 5 bases from V and 8 bases from J, leaving 13 bases between. Germline loops: CDR1 SGHAT, CDR2 FQNNGV. Written as DNA, the CDR3 is TGTGCCAGCAGCGCTCACTACAGGGATTCACCCCTCCACTTT. Translation gives CASSAHYRDSPLHF.

At least ten counts were recorded for this clonotype. This chain uses TRBV7-2 with TRBJ1-1, with TRBD1 identical over 7 bases. Germline lookup yields CDR1 SGHTA and CDR2 FQGNSA. V was clipped by 5 bases and J by 7 bases; unmatched bases: 7. The CDR3 covers 13 residues. The CDR3 spells CASSLRQGGEAFF. The CDR3, as DNA: TGTGCCAGCAGCCTTAGACAGGGAGGTGAAGCTTTCTTT.

This clonotype was picked up a small number of times. The chain has TRBV7-9 and TRBJ2-2, with D uncertain. The CDR3 extends over 15 amino acids. V was cut by 3 bases and J by 2 bases, with 10 bases left in between. CDR1 SEHNR and CDR2 FQNEAQ come from the germline V gene (reference sequence). The CDR3 DNA is TGTGCCAGCAGCTTTCAAACACCAAACACCGGGGAGCTGTTTTTT. Amino acid sequence: CASSFQTPNTGELFF.

In its sample, this clonotype was seen many times. This chain uses TRBV6-2 or TRBV6-3 with TRBJ2-7; the D gene is possibly TRBD1 (6 bases). The germline V gene has CDR1 MNHEY and CDR2 SVGEGT. The germline V and J ends were trimmed by 4 bases and 3 bases, with 16 bases remaining between them. The CDR3 runs 15 residues. CDR3 in DNA: TGTGCCAGCAGTTTTCAGGGGTATATCATCTACGAGCAGTACTTC. Protein: CASSFQGYIIYEQYF.

The sample holds a few counts of this clonotype. J is TRBJ2-7 and V is TRBV15; D is perhaps TRBD1 (6 bases). The CDR3 is 15 amino acids. Trimming shortened V by 5 bases and J by 2 bases, and 16 bases separated the two germline ends. CDR1 is LNHNV and CDR2 is YYDKDF in the germline V gene (reference sequence). CDR3 in DNA: TGTGCCACCAGCCTGGGCAGGACAGATACCTACGAGCAGTACTTC. Protein sequence: CATSLGRTDTYEQYF.

This clonotype was recorded many times. This chain joins TRBV27 and TRBJ1-3, with no clear D. The CDR3 extends over 14 amino acids. The germline CDR1 and CDR2 sequences are MNHEY and SMNVEV (reference sequence). Between the trimmed V and J ends, which lost 4 bases and 4 bases, there was a span of 11 bases. The CDR3 DNA is TGTGCCAGCAGTTCGGCCGCGGGAGGAAACACCATATATTTT. It codes for CASSSAAGGNTIYF.

This clonotype has a count of ten or more. The chain has TRBV7-2 and TRBJ1-5, with D hard to call. The CDR3 loop spans 13 amino acids. Trimming took off 2 bases at V and 7 bases at J, with 9 bases between the two ends. The germline V gene encodes CDR1 SGHTA and CDR2 FQGNSA. This chain's CDR3 is CASSLNQVQPQHF. CDR3 in DNA: TGTGCCAGCAGCTTAAATCAGGTCCAGCCCCAGCATTTT.

In this sample, this clonotype turned up a few times. V usage is TRBV10-3 and J usage is TRBJ1-4; 9 bases agree with TRBD1. The CDR3 covers 16 residues. Germline V gene sequence: CDR1 ENHRY, CDR2 SYGVKD. J was trimmed by 4 bases and V by 5 bases; bases with no gene match: 8. In DNA form, the CDR3 reads TGTGCCATCAGTTCCAAACAGGGGGCGGATAATGAAAAACTGTTTTTT. This encodes CAISSKQGADNEKLFF.

This clonotype was detected ten times or more. This chain connects TRBV29-1 to TRBJ2-2, with 10 bases identical to TRBD1. The trim removed 6 bases at V and 6 bases at J, leaving 4 bases unmatched. There are 13 residues in the CDR3. Germline-derived CDR1 and CDR2 are SQVTM and ANQGSEA. CDR3 sequence: CSVRGQGAGELFF. In DNA, the CDR3 is TGCAGCGTGAGAGGACAGGGGGCCGGGGAGCTGTTTTTT.

This clonotype has ten or more counts. V is TRBV7-2 and J is TRBJ1-5; no clear D gene. The V end was cut by 5 bases, the J end by 2 bases, with 13 bases between. The CDR3 runs to 15 residues. Germline V gene sequence: CDR1 SGHTA, CDR2 FQGNSA. The CDR3 region is CASSLIVGRNQPQHF. The CDR3, as DNA: TGTGCCAGCAGCCTGATCGTCGGACGCAATCAGCCCCAGCATTTT.

In this sample, this clonotype turned up many times. The J gene is TRBJ1-6, the V gene TRBV28, with D possibly TRBD1 on 5 matching bases. Germline CDR1 and CDR2: MDHEN and SYDVKM. V was trimmed by 3 bases and J by 5 bases, leaving 8 bases between them. The CDR3 has 14 residues. CDR3 bases: TGTGCCAGCAGTTTGTTAGGGGATAATTCACCCCTCCACTTT. Translated: CASSLLGDNSPLHF. Using reference TRBV28 and TRBJ1-6 for the parts outside the CDR3, the full variable domain is DVKVTQSSRYLVKRTGEKVFLECVQDMDHENMFWYRQDPGLGLRLIYFSYDVKMKEKGDIPEGYSVSREKKERFSLILESASTNQTSMYLCASSLLGDNSPLHFGNGTRLTVT.

The chain employs TRBV3-1 and TRBJ1-6; no firm D call. The CDR3 is 14 residues long. Germline-derived CDR1 and CDR2 are LGHDT and YNNKEL (reference sequence). V was shortened by 2 bases and J by 5 bases, with 7 bases between the two germline ends. The CDR3 DNA is TGTGCCAGCAGCCAAATACGAAATAATTCACCCCTCCACTTT. Its protein is CASSQIRNNSPLHF.

This clonotype was detected ten times or more. The V and J genes are TRBV7-2 and TRBJ2-3, with a weak D call TRBD2 (7 bases). V was shortened by 5 bases and J by 1 base, with 16 bases between the two germline ends. Germline CDR1 SGHTA, CDR2 FQGNSA. The CDR3 is made up of 16 amino acids. The CDR3 sequence is CASSKDPGGGTDTQYF. The CDR3 DNA reads TGTGCCAGCAGCAAAGATCCGGGGGGCGGCACAGATACGCAGTATTTT. The full variable domain, rest sourced from reference TRBV7-2 and TRBJ2-3, is GAGVSQSPSNKVTEKGKDVELRCDPISGHTALYWYRQSLGQGLEFLIYFQGNSAPDKSGLPSDRFSAERTGGSVSTLTIQRTQQEDSAVYLCASSKDPGGGTDTQYFGPGTRLTVL.

This clonotype was recorded many times. The chain links TRBV10-2 to TRBJ2-2, with 9 positions matching TRBD1. CDR3 length equals 13 residues. The trim removed 9 bases at V and 7 bases at J, leaving 6 bases unmatched. The germline gives CDR1 WSHSY, CDR2 SAAADI. The CDR3 loop is CASHRGRDGELFF. CDR3 bases: TGCGCCAGTCACAGGGGGCGGGACGGGGAGCTGTTTTTT.

This clonotype came up many times. The CDR3 nucleotides are TGTGCCAGCAGCTTCGGGACAGATCCTAATGAAAAACTGTTTTTT. Amino acid sequence: CASSFGTDPNEKLFF. The gene calls are TRBV5-6 and TRBJ1-4, with 7 bases fitting TRBD1. J lost 3 bases, V lost 2 bases, and 4 bases had no gene match. The germline CDR1 and CDR2 sequences are SGHDT and YYEEEE. The CDR3 length is 15 residues.

The sample holds many counts of this clonotype. This chain connects TRBV29-1 to TRBJ2-3; 12 nucleotides match TRBD2. CDR1 is SQVTM and CDR2 is ANQGSEA in the germline V gene. This CDR3 region has 15 residues. V dropped 3 bases and J dropped 5; count of bases not matched to a gene: 6. CDR3 sequence: CSVEVLAGGGDTQYF. The CDR3, as DNA: TGCAGCGTTGAGGTACTAGCGGGGGGCGGAGATACGCAGTATTTT.

This clonotype occurred many times. V usage is TRBV20-1 and J usage is TRBJ2-7; 12 positions match TRBD1. V trimming: 6 bases; J trimming: 0 bases; junction bases outside the gene matches: 12. Germline V gene sequence: CDR1 DFQATT, CDR2 SNEGSKA (reference sequence). The CDR3 spans 17 residues. The CDR3 sequence is CSAGGDRGQWFSYEQYF. The CDR3 nucleotides read TGCAGTGCCGGGGGGGACAGGGGGCAATGGTTCTCCTACGAGCAGTACTTC.

This clonotype was observed many times. The chain carries TRBV2 and TRBJ2-7, with unresolved D. The germline V and J ends were trimmed by 7 bases and 0 bases, with 10 bases remaining between them. The germline gives CDR1 SNHLY, CDR2 FYNNEI. The CDR3 is made up of 13 amino acids. CDR3 DNA: TGTGCCAGCAACGCAAGGAGCTCCTACGAGCAGTACTTC. Its protein product is CASNARSSYEQYF. The variable domain in full, completed from reference TRBV2 and TRBJ2-7, reads EPEVTQTPSHQVTQMGQEVILRCVPISNHLYFYWYRQILGQKVEFLVSFYNNEISEKSEIFDDQFSVERPDGSNFTLKIRSTKLEDSAMYFCASNARSSYEQYFGPGTRLTVT.

This clonotype was observed once. The genes are TRBV6-2 or TRBV6-3 and TRBJ1-1; D may be TRBD1 (5 bases). The CDR3 has 15 residues. The germline gives CDR1 MNHEY, CDR2 SVGEGT. V shed 7 bases and J shed 0 bases, with 15 bases lying between them. CDR3 protein: CASNLRTHLNTEAFF. The DNA for the CDR3 is TGTGCCAGCAACTTACGGACACACCTGAACACTGAAGCTTTCTTT.